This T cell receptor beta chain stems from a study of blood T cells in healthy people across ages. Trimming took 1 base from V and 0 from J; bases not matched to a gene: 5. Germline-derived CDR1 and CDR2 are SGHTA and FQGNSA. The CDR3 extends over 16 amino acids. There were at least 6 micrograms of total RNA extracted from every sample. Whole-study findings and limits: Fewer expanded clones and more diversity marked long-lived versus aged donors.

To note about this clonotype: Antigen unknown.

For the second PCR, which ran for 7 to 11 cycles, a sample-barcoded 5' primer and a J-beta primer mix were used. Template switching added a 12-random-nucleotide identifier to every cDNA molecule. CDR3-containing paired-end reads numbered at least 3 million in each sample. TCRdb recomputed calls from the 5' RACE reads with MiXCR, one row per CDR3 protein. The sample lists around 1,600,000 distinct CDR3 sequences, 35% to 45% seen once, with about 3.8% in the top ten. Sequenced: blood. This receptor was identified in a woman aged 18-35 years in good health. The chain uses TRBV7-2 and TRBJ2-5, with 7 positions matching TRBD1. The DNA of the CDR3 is TGTGCCAGCAGCTTAGAGGGACAGAATAACCAAGAGACCCAGTACTTC. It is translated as CASSLEGQNNQETQYF.